The source of this TCR beta chain is a study of cytomegalovirus exposure and HLA in healthy donors. Whole-study findings and limits: In vitro checks showed that three CMV-associated chains really do target CMV antigens.

Using immunoSEQ multiplex PCR, the repertoire was profiled, and TCRdb retains in-frame clones only, with some absent. The data show tens of thousands of clones, 95% to 97% seen once. Note on this clone: Its antigen remains unidentified.

Germline values: CDR1 SGHRS, CDR2 YFSETQ. The CDR3 length is 15 residues. Trimming took off 4 bases at V and 4 bases at J, with 16 bases between the two ends. The J gene is TRBJ2-3, the V gene TRBV5-1; a possible D gene is TRBD2 (5 bases). This clonotype was sampled from a woman younger than 30 in good health and CMV-seronegative. Sequenced material: PBMCs. CDR3 sequence: CASSRWGTGADTQYF. CDR3 nucleotide sequence: TGCGCCAGCAGCCGGTGGGGAACCGGGGCAGATACGCAGTATTTT.